This is a list of T cell receptor beta chains from one sample in a study of blood T cell repertoires in COVID-19. The protocol was immunoSEQ multiplex PCR, while the TCRdb copy is restricted to in-frame clones and leaves out a portion. Of 250,000 or so clones in the sample, 85% to 90% were seen once. Sequenced: peripheral blood. Receptors were obtained from a middle-aged woman who had recovered from COVID-19. The conserved cysteine and the conserved F or W are not part of the CDR3 here. A D gene is named only where the DNA matches it firmly.

d_call: TRBD1; v_call: TRBV4-1; j_call: TRBJ1-2; cdr3_aa: ASSQGRGEGAGYGYT
d_call: NA; v_call: TRBV4-1; j_call: TRBJ1-2; cdr3_aa: ASSQVGIANYGYT
d_call: NA; v_call: TRBV10-3; j_call: TRBJ2-5; cdr3_aa: AITINDRQGGTQY
d_call: NA; v_call: TRBV30; j_call: TRBJ1-3; cdr3_aa: ASPSGNTIY
d_call: NA; v_call: TRBV10-3; j_call: TRBJ2-5; cdr3_aa: AISESDRQETQY
d_call: NA; v_call: TRBV28; j_call: TRBJ1-1; cdr3_aa: ASNWEGGTEAF
d_call: NA; v_call: TRBV7-3; j_call: TRBJ2-2; cdr3_aa: ASSLSGIDGELF
d_call: NA; v_call: TRBV5-1; j_call: TRBJ1-2; cdr3_aa: ASSLEGQIGYT
d_call: TRBD1; v_call: TRBV3-1/TRBV3-2; j_call: TRBJ2-7; cdr3_aa: ASSPRFAGGYEQY
d_call: NA; v_call: TRBV30; j_call: TRBJ1-3; cdr3_aa: AWSPGLFHSGNTIY
d_call: NA; v_call: TRBV10-1; j_call: TRBJ2-2; cdr3_aa: ASSETSPNTGELF
d_call: NA; v_call: TRBV14; j_call: TRBJ2-6; cdr3_aa: ASSRTSGANVLT
d_call: NA; v_call: TRBV10-3; j_call: TRBJ2-7; cdr3_aa: AIKGEGAYEQY
d_call: NA; v_call: TRBV5-4; j_call: TRBJ1-6; cdr3_aa: ASSLARFNSPLH
d_call: NA; v_call: TRBV29-1; j_call: TRBJ1-2; cdr3_aa: SVEEVPRGSNYGYT
d_call: NA; v_call: TRBV5-1; j_call: TRBJ2-7; cdr3_aa: ASSLQGSTTYEQY
d_call: NA; v_call: TRBV29-1; j_call: TRBJ2-2; cdr3_aa: SVVSTGELF
d_call: TRBD1; v_call: TRBV4-2; j_call: TRBJ2-7; cdr3_aa: ASSQASLGQGSYEQY
d_call: NA; v_call: TRBV12-3/TRBV12-4; j_call: TRBJ2-7; cdr3_aa: ASSPGNEQY
d_call: NA; v_call: TRBV12-3/TRBV12-4; j_call: TRBJ1-5; cdr3_aa: ASSKQAGGPQH
d_call: NA; v_call: TRBV9; j_call: TRBJ2-5; cdr3_aa: ASSADSPETQY
d_call: NA; v_call: TRBV27; j_call: TRBJ1-5; cdr3_aa: ASSLTGTISQPQH
d_call: TRBD1; v_call: TRBV2; j_call: TRBJ1-1; cdr3_aa: ASSNRGHRNTEAF
d_call: NA; v_call: TRBV18; j_call: TRBJ2-7; cdr3_aa: ASSPPGGTETYEQY
d_call: NA; v_call: TRBV19; j_call: TRBJ1-4; cdr3_aa: ASSIDPDGAATNEKLF
d_call: TRBD1; v_call: TRBV27; j_call: TRBJ1-2; cdr3_aa: ASSPRTGESAGYT
d_call: NA; v_call: TRBV10-2; j_call: TRBJ1-2; cdr3_aa: ASSDPGGYGYT
d_call: TRBD1; v_call: TRBV19; j_call: TRBJ2-7; cdr3_aa: ASRTGTGGREQY
d_call: TRBD1; v_call: TRBV27; j_call: TRBJ1-5; cdr3_aa: ASSLGTGNQPQH
d_call: NA; v_call: TRBV10-3; j_call: TRBJ2-1; cdr3_aa: AISESTGGYNEQF
d_call: TRBD1; v_call: TRBV14; j_call: TRBJ1-2; cdr3_aa: ASSLTTGWDGYT
d_call: NA; v_call: TRBV7-3; j_call: TRBJ1-1; cdr3_aa: ASSLDSQGGTEAF
d_call: NA; v_call: TRBV18; j_call: TRBJ1-2; cdr3_aa: ASSPRHNGYT
d_call: TRBD2; v_call: TRBV6-5; j_call: TRBJ2-2; cdr3_aa: ASGGTSERTGELF
d_call: NA; v_call: TRBV12-3/TRBV12-4; j_call: TRBJ1-1; cdr3_aa: ASGSGQNTEAF
d_call: NA; v_call: TRBV12-3/TRBV12-4; j_call: TRBJ2-3; cdr3_aa: ASSGQGPDTQY
d_call: NA; v_call: TRBV6-1; j_call: TRBJ1-2; cdr3_aa: ASSEWEIGLNYGYT
d_call: TRBD2; v_call: TRBV2; j_call: TRBJ2-7; cdr3_aa: ASSEWILSTGGQY
d_call: NA; v_call: TRBV27; j_call: TRBJ2-2; cdr3_aa: ASSYLGITGELF
d_call: NA; v_call: TRBV18; j_call: TRBJ2-2; cdr3_aa: ASSPTGAGNTGELF
d_call: NA; v_call: TRBV5-6; j_call: TRBJ2-3; cdr3_aa: ASSVTIPTDTQY
d_call: NA; v_call: TRBV7-3; j_call: TRBJ2-2; cdr3_aa: ASSLRARGTGELF
d_call: NA; v_call: TRBV28; j_call: TRBJ1-2; cdr3_aa: ASSSYGYT
d_call: NA; v_call: TRBV2; j_call: TRBJ2-7; cdr3_aa: ASSEGAAQLYEQY
d_call: NA; v_call: TRBV18; j_call: TRBJ2-1; cdr3_aa: ASSPPNRLAGEQF
d_call: TRBD1; v_call: TRBV4-3; j_call: TRBJ2-7; cdr3_aa: ASSQWGQVVYEQY
d_call: NA; v_call: TRBV3-1/TRBV3-2; j_call: TRBJ1-4; cdr3_aa: ASSQDMGGLF
d_call: TRBD1; v_call: TRBV19; j_call: TRBJ2-7; cdr3_aa: ASRSTDRGNYEQY
d_call: NA; v_call: TRBV5-5; j_call: TRBJ2-5; cdr3_aa: ASSLGRVSAGQETQY
d_call: NA; v_call: TRBV27; j_call: TRBJ1-3; cdr3_aa: ASSLSRNYGQGGNTIY
d_call: NA; v_call: TRBV28; j_call: TRBJ1-1; cdr3_aa: ASSLRTSEAF
d_call: NA; v_call: TRBV6-6; j_call: TRBJ2-2; cdr3_aa: ASTPRNTGELF
d_call: NA; v_call: TRBV6-2/TRBV6-3; j_call: TRBJ2-1; cdr3_aa: ASSYLANYNEQF
d_call: TRBD2; v_call: TRBV5-4; j_call: TRBJ2-3; cdr3_aa: ASSLRGVTDTQY
d_call: NA; v_call: TRBV2; j_call: TRBJ1-1; cdr3_aa: ASSVGGGTEAF